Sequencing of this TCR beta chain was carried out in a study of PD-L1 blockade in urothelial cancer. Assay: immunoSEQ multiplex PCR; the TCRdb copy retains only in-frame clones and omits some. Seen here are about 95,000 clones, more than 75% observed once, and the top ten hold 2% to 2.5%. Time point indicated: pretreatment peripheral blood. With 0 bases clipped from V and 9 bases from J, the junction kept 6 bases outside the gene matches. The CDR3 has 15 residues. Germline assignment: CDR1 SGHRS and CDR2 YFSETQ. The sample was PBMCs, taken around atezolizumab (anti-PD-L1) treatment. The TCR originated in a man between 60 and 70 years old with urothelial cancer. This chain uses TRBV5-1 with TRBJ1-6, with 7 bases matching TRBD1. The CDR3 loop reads CASSLEGGAGSPLHF. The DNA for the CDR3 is TGCGCCAGCAGCTTGGAAGGGGGCGCGGGTTCACCCCTCCACTTT. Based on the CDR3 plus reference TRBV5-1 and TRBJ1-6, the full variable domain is KAGVTQTPRYLIKTRGQQVTLSCSPISGHRSVSWYQQTPGQGLQFLFEYFSETQRNKGNFPGRFSGRQFSNSRSEMNVSTLELGDSALYLCASSLEGGAGSPLHFGNGTRLTVT.